This TCR beta chain derives from a study of siplizumab effects on memory and regulatory T cells. Findings and caveats of the study: Assignment to unstimulated subsets succeeded for only a minor fraction of the alloreactive clones. Naive or memory phenotype assignment was not possible for roughly 75-96% of proliferating CD4+ or CD8+ clones.

CDR3 length equals 11 residues. Trimming left V 4 bases short and J 4 bases short, with 5 bases between. CDR1 is SQVTM, CDR2 ANQGSEA, per germline. As regards this clone: Its antigen is as yet unknown.

Profiled with immunoSEQ multiplex PCR; TCRdb holds only in-frame clones, not every one. The sample consists of 90,000 to 140,000 clones, 93% of them appearing once. The sequence was obtained from a human donor in good health. Sequenced: CD4+ T cells sorted from blood. The chain has TRBV29-1 and TRBJ2-1; D gene uncertain. The CDR3 coding sequence is TGCAGCGTTGGGAGTTACAATGAGCAGTTCTTC. Protein: CSVGSYNEQFF.